This TCR beta chain came from a study of T cell responses to AZD1222 COVID-19 vaccine. On this clone itself: Its antigen is unidentified.

Germline V CDR1 and CDR2: SGDLS, YYNGEE. CDR3 length equals 16 residues. Germline trimming cut 7 bases from V and 0 bases from J; bases unmatched to any gene: 10. Assay used: immunoSEQ multiplex PCR; TCRdb lists only in-frame clones, some missing. This table holds about 110,000 clones, over 75% found once. Points from the study as a whole: Baseline seropositivity characterized only a handful of AZD1222 recipients. CD4 TCRs associated with vaccination spanned spike, dominating at 160-218 and 743-854. Donors were mostly white British, more females; clonal diversity possibly underestimated.

The receptor was isolated from an adult who received the AZD1222 COVID-19 vaccine. The V and J genes are TRBV9 and TRBJ2-3, with 8 bases matching TRBD1. Sequencing used peripheral blood, obtained 28 days after the second AZD1222 dose. CDR3 in DNA: TGTGCCAGCGCAGGGGGCTTTCGGTTTAGCACAGATACGCAGTATTTT. Its protein is CASAGGFRFSTDTQYF.